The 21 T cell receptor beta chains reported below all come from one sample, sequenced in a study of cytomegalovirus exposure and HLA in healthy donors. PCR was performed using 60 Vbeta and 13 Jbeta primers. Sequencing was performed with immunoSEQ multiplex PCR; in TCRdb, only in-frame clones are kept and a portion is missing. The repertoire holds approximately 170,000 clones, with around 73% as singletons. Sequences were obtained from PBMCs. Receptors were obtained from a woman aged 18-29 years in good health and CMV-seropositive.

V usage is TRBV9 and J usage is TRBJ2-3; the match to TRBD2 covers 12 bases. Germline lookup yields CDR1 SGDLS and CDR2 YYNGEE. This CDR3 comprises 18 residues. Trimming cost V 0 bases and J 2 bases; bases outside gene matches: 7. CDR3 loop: CASSVALAGGPDTDTQYF. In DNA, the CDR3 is TGTGCCAGCAGCGTAGCTCTAGCGGGGGGGCCCGACACAGATACGCAGTATTTT.

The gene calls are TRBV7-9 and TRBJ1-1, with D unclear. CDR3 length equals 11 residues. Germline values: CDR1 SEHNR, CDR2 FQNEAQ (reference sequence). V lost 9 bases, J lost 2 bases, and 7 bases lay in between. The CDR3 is CASLTNTEAFF. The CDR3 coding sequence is TGTGCCAGTCTGACTAACACTGAAGCTTTCTTT.

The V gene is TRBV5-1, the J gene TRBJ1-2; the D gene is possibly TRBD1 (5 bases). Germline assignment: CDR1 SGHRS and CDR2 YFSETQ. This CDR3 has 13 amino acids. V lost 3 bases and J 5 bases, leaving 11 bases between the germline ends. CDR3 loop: CASSSDTGYGYTF. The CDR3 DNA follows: TGCGCCAGCAGCTCGGACACTGGTTATGGCTACACCTTC. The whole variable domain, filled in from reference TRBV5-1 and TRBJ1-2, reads KAGVTQTPRYLIKTRGQQVTLSCSPISGHRSVSWYQQTPGQGLQFLFEYFSETQRNKGNFPGRFSGRQFSNSRSEMNVSTLELGDSALYLCASSSDTGYGYTFGSGTRLTVV.

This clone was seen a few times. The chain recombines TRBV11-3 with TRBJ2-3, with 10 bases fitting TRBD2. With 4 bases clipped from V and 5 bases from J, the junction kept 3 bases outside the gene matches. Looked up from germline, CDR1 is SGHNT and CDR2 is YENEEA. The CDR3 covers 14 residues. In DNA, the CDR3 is TGTGCCAGCAGCTCTAGCGGGGGAAGAGATACGCAGTATTTT. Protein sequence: CASSSSGGRDTQYF.

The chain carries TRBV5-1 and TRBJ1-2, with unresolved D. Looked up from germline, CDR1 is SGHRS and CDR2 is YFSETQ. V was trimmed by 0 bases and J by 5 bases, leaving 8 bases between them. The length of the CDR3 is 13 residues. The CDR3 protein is CASSLAQDYGYTF. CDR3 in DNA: TGCGCCAGCAGCTTGGCGCAGGATTATGGCTACACCTTC.

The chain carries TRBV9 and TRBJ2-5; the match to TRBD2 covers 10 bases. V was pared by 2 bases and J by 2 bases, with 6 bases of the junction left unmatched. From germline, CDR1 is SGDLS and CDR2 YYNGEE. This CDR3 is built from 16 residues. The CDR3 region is CASSVAGSGGQETQYF. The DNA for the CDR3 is TGTGCCAGCAGCGTCGCCGGTAGCGGGGGGCAAGAGACCCAGTACTTC. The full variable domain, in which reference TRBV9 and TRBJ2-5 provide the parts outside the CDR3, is DSGVTQTPKHLITATGQRVTLRCSPRSGDLSVYWYQQSLDQGLQFLIQYYNGEERAKGNILERFSAQQFPDLHSELNLSSLELGDSALYFCASSVAGSGGQETQYFGPGTRLLVL.

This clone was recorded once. The CDR3 DNA reads as TGCGCCAGCAGCCGAGAGACAGGAGATCTACGAGAGCAGTACTTC. It encodes CASSRETGDLREQYF. The chain employs TRBV4-1 and TRBJ2-5; the D gene is possibly TRBD1 (6 bases). Trimming took off 4 bases at V and 11 bases at J, with 23 bases between the two ends. CDR3 length: 15 amino acids. The germline CDR1 and CDR2 sequences are MGHRA and YSYEKL.

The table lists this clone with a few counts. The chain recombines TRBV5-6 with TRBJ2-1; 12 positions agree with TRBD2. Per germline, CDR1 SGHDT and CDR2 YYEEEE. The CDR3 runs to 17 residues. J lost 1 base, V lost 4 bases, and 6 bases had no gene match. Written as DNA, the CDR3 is TGTGCCAGCAGCCCGGCTAGCGGGGGGGCATCCTACAATGAGCAGTTCTTC. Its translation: CASSPASGGASYNEQFF.

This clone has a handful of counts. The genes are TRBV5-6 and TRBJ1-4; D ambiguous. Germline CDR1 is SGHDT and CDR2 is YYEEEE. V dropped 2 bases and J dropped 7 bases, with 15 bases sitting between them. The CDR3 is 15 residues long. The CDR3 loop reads CASSFSGYRGEKLFF. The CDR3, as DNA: TGTGCCAGCAGCTTCTCGGGGTACAGAGGTGAAAAACTGTTTTTT.

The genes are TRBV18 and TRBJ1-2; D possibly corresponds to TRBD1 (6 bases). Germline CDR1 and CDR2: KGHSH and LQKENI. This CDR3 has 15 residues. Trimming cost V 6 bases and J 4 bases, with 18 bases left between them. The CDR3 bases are TGTGCCAGCTCCTTGGGAGCTGACAGGATCTATGGCTACACCTTC. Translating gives CASSLGADRIYGYTF.

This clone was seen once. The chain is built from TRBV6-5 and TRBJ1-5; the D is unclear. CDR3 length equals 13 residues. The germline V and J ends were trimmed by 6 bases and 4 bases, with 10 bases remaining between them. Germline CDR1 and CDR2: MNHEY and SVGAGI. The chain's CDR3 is CASRRALNQPQHF. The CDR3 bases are TGTGCCAGCAGACGAGCCCTTAATCAGCCCCAGCATTTT.

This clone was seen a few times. The CDR3: CASSGRDYRRGHF. The CDR3 DNA follows: TGTGCCAGCAGTGGACGGGATTACAGGCGGGGGCATTTT. This chain connects TRBV6-1 to TRBJ1-5, with D perhaps TRBD1 (5 bases). The germline gives CDR1 MNHNS, CDR2 SASEGT. CDR3 length: 13 amino acids. Between the trimmed V and J ends, which lost 4 bases and 15 bases, there was a span of 19 bases.

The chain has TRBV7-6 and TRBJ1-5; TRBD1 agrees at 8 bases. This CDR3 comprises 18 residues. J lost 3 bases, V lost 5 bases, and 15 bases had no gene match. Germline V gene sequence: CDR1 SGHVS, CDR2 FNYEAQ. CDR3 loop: CASSLRAGGIPPNQPQHF. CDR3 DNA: TGTGCCAGCAGCCTACGCGCAGGGGGCATCCCCCCCAATCAGCCCCAGCATTTT.

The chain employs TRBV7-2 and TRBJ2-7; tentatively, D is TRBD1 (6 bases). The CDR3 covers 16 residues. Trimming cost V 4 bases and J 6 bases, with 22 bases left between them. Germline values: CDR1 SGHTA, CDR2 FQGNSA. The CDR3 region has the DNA TGTGCCAGCAGCTCGTACAAACCGGGACAAATACCCGAGCAGTACTTC. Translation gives CASSSYKPGQIPEQYF.

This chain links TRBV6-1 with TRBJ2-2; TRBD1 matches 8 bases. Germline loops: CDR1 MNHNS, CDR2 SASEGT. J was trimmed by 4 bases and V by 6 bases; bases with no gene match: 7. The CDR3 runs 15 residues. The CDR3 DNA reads TGTGCCAGCAGGCAGGGGGCATTGAGCACCGGGGAGCTGTTTTTT. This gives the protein CASRQGALSTGELFF.

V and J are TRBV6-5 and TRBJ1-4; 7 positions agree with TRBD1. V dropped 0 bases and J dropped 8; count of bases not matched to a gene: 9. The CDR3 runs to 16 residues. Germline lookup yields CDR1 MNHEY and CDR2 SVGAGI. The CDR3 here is CASSYSTGKGKEKLFF. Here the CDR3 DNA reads TGTGCCAGCAGTTACTCGACAGGGAAGGGGAAGGAAAAACTGTTTTTT.

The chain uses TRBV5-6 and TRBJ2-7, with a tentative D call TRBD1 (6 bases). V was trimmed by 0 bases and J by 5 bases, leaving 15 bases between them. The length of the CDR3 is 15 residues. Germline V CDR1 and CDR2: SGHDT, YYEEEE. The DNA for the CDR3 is TGTGCCAGCAGCTTGGAGGGGGTCGGAATCGACGAGCAGTACTTC. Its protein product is CASSLEGVGIDEQYF. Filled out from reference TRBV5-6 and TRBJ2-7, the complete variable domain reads DAGVTQSPTHLIKTRGQQVTLRCSPKSGHDTVSWYQQALGQGPQFIFQYYEEEERQRGNFPDRFSGHQFPNYSSELNVNALLLGDSALYLCASSLEGVGIDEQYFGPGTRLTVT.

The CDR3 spells CASSSVSGNTIYF. Here the CDR3 DNA reads TGTGCCAGCAGTAGTGTTTCTGGAAACACCATATATTTT. The V call is TRBV7-2, the J call TRBJ1-3, with unresolved D. The V gene's germline CDR1 is SGHTA and CDR2 FQGNSA. This CDR3 region has 13 residues. V shed 6 bases and J shed 1 base, with 7 bases lying between them.

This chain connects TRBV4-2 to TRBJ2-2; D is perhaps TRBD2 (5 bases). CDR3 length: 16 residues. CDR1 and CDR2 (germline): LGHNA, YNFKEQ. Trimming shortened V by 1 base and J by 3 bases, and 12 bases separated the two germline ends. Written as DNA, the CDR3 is TGTGCCAGCAGCCAAGTAGAGGGTGGAGACACCGGGGAGCTGTTTTTT. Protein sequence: CASSQVEGGDTGELFF.

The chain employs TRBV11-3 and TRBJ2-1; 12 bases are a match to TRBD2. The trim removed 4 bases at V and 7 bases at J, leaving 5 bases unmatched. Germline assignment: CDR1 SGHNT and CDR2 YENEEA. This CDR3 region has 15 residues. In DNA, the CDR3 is TGTGCCAGCAGCTCTCTAGCGGGGGGGCAAAATGAGCAGTTCTTC. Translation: CASSSLAGGQNEQFF.

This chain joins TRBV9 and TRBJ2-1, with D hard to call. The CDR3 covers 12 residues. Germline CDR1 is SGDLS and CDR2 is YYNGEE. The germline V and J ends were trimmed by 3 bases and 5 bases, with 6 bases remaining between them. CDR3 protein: CASSAPNNEQFF. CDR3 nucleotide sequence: TGTGCCAGCAGCGCCCCAAACAATGAGCAGTTCTTC. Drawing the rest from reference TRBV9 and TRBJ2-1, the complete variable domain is DSGVTQTPKHLITATGQRVTLRCSPRSGDLSVYWYQQSLDQGLQFLIQYYNGEERAKGNILERFSAQQFPDLHSELNLSSLELGDSALYFCASSAPNNEQFFGPGTRLTVL.